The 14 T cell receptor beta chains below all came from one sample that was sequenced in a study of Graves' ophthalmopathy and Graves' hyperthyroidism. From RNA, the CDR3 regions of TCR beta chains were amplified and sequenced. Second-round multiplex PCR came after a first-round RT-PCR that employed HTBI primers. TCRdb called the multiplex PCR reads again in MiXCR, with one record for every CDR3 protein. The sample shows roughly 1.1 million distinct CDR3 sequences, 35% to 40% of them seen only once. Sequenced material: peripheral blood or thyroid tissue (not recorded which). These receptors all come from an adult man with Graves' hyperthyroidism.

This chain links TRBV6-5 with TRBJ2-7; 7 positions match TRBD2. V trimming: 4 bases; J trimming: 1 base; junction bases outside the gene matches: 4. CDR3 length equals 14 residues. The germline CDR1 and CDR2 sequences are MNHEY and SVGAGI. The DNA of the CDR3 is TGTGCCAGCAGTTCGGCGGGAGTGTCCTACGAGCAGTACTTC. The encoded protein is CASSSAGVSYEQYF.

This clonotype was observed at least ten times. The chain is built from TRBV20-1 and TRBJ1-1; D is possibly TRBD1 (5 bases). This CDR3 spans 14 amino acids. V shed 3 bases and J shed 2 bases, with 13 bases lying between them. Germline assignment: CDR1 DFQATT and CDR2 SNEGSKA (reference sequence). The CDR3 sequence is CSARGAGLNTEAFF. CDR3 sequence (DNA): TGCAGTGCTAGGGGAGCGGGACTCAACACTGAAGCTTTCTTT.

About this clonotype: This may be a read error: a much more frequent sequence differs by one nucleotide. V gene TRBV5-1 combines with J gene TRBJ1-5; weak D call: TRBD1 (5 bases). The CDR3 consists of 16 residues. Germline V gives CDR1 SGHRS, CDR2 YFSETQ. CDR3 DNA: TGCGCCAGCAGATTGGATGGTCGTCAGAGGGGCCAGCCCCAGCATTTT. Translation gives CASRLDGRQRGQPQHF.

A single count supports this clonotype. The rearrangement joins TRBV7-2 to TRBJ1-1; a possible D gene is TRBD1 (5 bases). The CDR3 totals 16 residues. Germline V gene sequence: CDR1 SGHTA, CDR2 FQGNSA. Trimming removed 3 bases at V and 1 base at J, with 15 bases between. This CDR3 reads CASSFGGGRTNTEAFF. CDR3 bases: TGTGCCAGCAGCTTTGGCGGGGGACGGACGAACACTGAAGCTTTCTTT. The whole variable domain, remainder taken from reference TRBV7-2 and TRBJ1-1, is GAGVSQSPSNKVTEKGKDVELRCDPISGHTALYWYRQSLGQGLEFLIYFQGNSAPDKSGLPSDRFSAERTGGSVSTLTIQRTQQEDSAVYLCASSFGGGRTNTEAFFGQGTRLTVV.

CDR3 residues: CASSARGPGNYEQYF. DNA of the CDR3: TGTGCCAGTAGTGCCCGGGGCCCCGGCAACTACGAGCAGTACTTC. V gene TRBV19 combines with J gene TRBJ2-7; the D gene could be TRBD1 or TRBD2 (5 bases each). Germline values: CDR1 LNHDA, CDR2 SQIVND (reference sequence). The CDR3 contains 15 residues. Between the trimmed V and J ends, which lost 5 bases and 3 bases, there was a span of 17 bases.

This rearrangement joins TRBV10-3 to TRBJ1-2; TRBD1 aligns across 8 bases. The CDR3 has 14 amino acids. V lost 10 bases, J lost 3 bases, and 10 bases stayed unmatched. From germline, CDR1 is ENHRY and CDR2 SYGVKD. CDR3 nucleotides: TGTGCCACCCCTGAGGACAGGGTCGACTATGGCTACACCTTC. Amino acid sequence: CATPEDRVDYGYTF.

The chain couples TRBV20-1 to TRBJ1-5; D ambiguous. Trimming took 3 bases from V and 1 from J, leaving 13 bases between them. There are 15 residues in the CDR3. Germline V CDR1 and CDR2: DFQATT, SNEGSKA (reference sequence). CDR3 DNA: TGCAGTGCTAGGCCCGGTTGGGCGAGCAATCAGCCCCAGCATTTT. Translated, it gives CSARPGWASNQPQHF.

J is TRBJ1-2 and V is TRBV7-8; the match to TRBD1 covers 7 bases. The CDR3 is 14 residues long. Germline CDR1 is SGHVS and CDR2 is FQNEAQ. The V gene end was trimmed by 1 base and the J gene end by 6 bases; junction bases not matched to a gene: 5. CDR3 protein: CASSLGPGQNGYTF. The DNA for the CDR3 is TGTGCCAGCAGCTTAGGCCCGGGACAGAATGGCTACACCTTC.

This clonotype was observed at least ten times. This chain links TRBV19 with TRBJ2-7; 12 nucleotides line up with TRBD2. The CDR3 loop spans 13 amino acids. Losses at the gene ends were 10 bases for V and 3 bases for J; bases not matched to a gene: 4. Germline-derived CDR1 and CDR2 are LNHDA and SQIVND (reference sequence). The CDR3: CATRLAGDYEQYF. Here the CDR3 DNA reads TGTGCCACCAGACTAGCGGGAGACTACGAGCAGTACTTC. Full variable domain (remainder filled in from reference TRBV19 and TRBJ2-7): DGGITQSPKYLFRKEGQNVTLSCEQNLNHDAMYWYRQDPGQGLRLIYYSQIVNDFQKGDIAEGYSVSREKKESFPLTVTSAQKNPTAFYLCATRLAGDYEQYFGPGTRLTVT.

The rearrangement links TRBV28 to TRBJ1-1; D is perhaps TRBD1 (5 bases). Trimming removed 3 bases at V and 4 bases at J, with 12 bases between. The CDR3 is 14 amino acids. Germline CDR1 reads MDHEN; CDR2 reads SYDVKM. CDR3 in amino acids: CASSFPGVSTEAFF. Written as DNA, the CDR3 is TGTGCCAGCAGTTTTCCGGGGGTCAGCACTGAAGCTTTCTTT.

CDR3: CASSHRTGALREKLFF. The CDR3 DNA follows: TGTGCCAGCAGCCACCGCACAGGGGCTCTTCGAGAAAAACTGTTTTTT. The J gene is TRBJ1-4, the V gene TRBV9, with 7 nucleotides matching TRBD1. The germline V gene has CDR1 SGDLS and CDR2 YYNGEE. J gave up 8 bases and V 4 bases, and 14 bases lay outside the gene matches. CDR3 length: 16 amino acids.

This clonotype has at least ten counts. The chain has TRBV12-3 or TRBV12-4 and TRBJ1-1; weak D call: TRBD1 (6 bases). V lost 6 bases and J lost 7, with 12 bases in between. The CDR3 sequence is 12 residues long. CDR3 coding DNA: TGTGCCAGCAGAAGGGGGACCAATGAAGCTTTCTTT. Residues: CASRRGTNEAFF.

DNA for the CDR3: TGTGCCACCAGCAGAGAGGGGCCAGGGGGTTCCCACGAGCAGTACTTC. Translation gives CATSREGPGGSHEQYF. The gene calls are TRBV15 and TRBJ2-7, with 7 bases that match TRBD1. J lost 5 bases, V lost 0 bases, and 10 bases had no gene match. The CDR3 runs 16 residues. In germline, CDR1 is LNHNV, CDR2 YYDKDF (reference sequence). Complete variable domain (other parts from reference TRBV15 and TRBJ2-7): DAMVIQNPRYQVTQFGKPVTLSCSQTLNHNVMYWYQQKSSQAPKLLFHYYDKDFNNEADTPDNFQSRRPNTSFCFLDIRSPGLGDTAMYLCATSREGPGGSHEQYFGPGTRLTVT.

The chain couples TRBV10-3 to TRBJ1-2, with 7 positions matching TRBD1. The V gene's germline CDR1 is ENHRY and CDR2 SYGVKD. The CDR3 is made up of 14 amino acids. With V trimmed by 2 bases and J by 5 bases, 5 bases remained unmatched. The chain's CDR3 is CAISEPTGAYGYTF. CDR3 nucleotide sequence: TGTGCCATCAGTGAGCCAACAGGGGCTTATGGCTACACCTTC.